This TCR beta chain was sequenced in a study of blood T cell repertoires in COVID-19. This clone was seen a handful of times. Deletions cut 1 base from V and 6 bases from J, with 13 bases between. Per the germline V gene, CDR1 is MGHRA and CDR2 is YSYEKL. The CDR3 is 15 amino acids. Authors' data handling: Reference gene primers were amplified, and this amplification served to estimate nucleated cell counts. Method: immunoSEQ multiplex PCR; TCRdb's copy keeps in-frame clones and lacks some. D and trimming were read from the DNA, whereas the V and J calls and clone size are those reported in that table. The repertoire holds hundreds of thousands of clones, 75% to 90% seen once, with about 5.2% in the top ten. Participants had their cohort set by participant-reported clinical history.

The chain employs TRBV4-1 and TRBJ1-5; D is uncertain. Sequencing was carried out using PBMCs or T cells enriched from blood (not recorded which). This sequence originates from a man between 60 and 75 years old who had recovered from COVID-19. The CDR3, as DNA: TGCGCCAGCAGCCAAGCAGGAGGTGTCAGTCAGCCCCAGCATTTT. Its protein product is CASSQAGGVSQPQHF.